This T cell receptor beta chain was found in a study of blood T cell repertoires in COVID-19. Trimming cost V 4 bases and J 7 bases, with 10 bases left between them. Germline V gene lookup returns CDR1 SGHTA and CDR2 FQGNSA. The CDR3 spans 12 residues. Only in-frame clones appear in the TCRdb table, and some are missing; sequencing was by immunoSEQ multiplex PCR. Among some 250,000 clones listed, about 84% were seen once. Sequencing was done on a sample of peripheral blood. The rearrangement links TRBV7-2 to TRBJ1-2; D possibly corresponds to TRBD1 (5 bases). The receptor was isolated from an elderly woman with acute or convalescent COVID-19. CDR3 nucleotides: TGTGCCAGCAGCTCCCAGGGTTTTGGCTACACCTTC. Its protein product is CASSSQGFGYTF.